This TCR beta chain is drawn from a study of blood T cell repertoires in COVID-19. Study background: Nucleic acid was either cDNA or gDNA, and it came from T cells, B-cell-depleted T cells, or PBMCs.

Authors' data handling: Amplification of reference gene primers provided the estimated nucleated cell counts. Measured with immunoSEQ multiplex PCR; TCRdb has only the in-frame clones, and not every one. V and J calls and clone size follow that table, whereas D and trimming were derived from the DNA. The sample includes about 300,000 clones, roughly 89% of them seen just once. The CDR3 is made up of 13 amino acids. Germline lookup yields CDR1 KGHSH and CDR2 LQKENI. Deletions cut 3 bases from V and 2 bases from J, with 7 bases between. On this clone itself: The sample contains more than one DNA sequence encoding this CDR3.

The V call is TRBV18, the J call TRBJ1-2; the D gene is possibly TRBD1 (6 bases). Sequencing was performed on peripheral blood. The TCR originated in a woman aged 25 to 45 with COVID-19, enrolled during active disease. As DNA, the CDR3 is TGTGCCAGCTCACCGGACAGAAACTATGGCTACACCTTC. Protein sequence: CASSPDRNYGYTF.